This TCR beta chain came from a study of blood T cell repertoires in COVID-19 (dated by TCRdb to between 2020 and 2021). At the level of the whole study: Samples from collaborators originated in the United States, Italy and Spain and spanned both the acute and convalescent phases of COVID-19. The material from the prospective study consisted of cDNA or gDNA derived from T cells, B-cell-depleted T cells, or PBMCs. Subjects who had been exposed to COVID-19, were actively infected with it, or had recovered from it provided the deeply sampled blood TCRbeta repertoires that made up the dataset. The repertoires were released in a freely available public database intended as a resource for research on the immune response to SARS-CoV-2. The samples were drawn from two sources: the first 160 participants of the ongoing ImmuneRACE study, and over 950 subjects contributed by 6 global collaborators. A de-identified subject ID, COVID-19 status, age in years and sex were almost always included in the sample metadata. Where available, HLA class I and class II types were obtained from metadata supplied by the sample provider rather than from assay-based typing.

As to this clone: The clone's antigen remains unknown. Qualities for individual bases were not recorded, and no much larger clone is one base off.

Each collaborating institution followed its own protocols to collect whole blood in K2EDTA tubes. For TCRbeta analysis, collaborators shipped samples in one of three forms: frozen whole blood, isolated PBMCs, or DNA extracted from either of those sample types. The study at large found these results: The quantity of clinical and demographic metadata differed by source and by participant and was supplied without curation.

TCRbeta CDR3 regions were amplified from genomic DNA by means of the immunoSEQ Assay, a bias-controlled multiplex PCR. The original methods were these. The number of nucleated cells in each sample was estimated by amplification of reference gene primers within the assay. Sequence reads were collapsed and filtered to measure the absolute abundance of every unique TCRbeta CDR3 rearrangement. Productive Simpson clonality was computed per sample as the square root of Simpson's diversity index over productive rearrangements. TCRdb re-hosts the immuneACCESS table, in-frame sequences only. Its copies lack some clones; in the studies checked, an unresolved V gene accounts for under half of them, and the cause for the rest is not known. The D gene and trimming were derived from the DNA, and the V and J assignments and clone size from that table. The sample table contains about 250,000 clones; only one count was recorded for roughly 85% of them. The top ten hold approximately 5% of the sample.

The sequencing input was peripheral blood. The clonotype was recovered from a middle-aged man with active or convalescent COVID-19.

The nucleotides read TGTGCCAGCAGATCTTCCGGGACAGGAGCGAACTACGAGCAGTACTTC. This is translated as CASRSSGTGANYEQYF. In this chain, TRBV13 is recombined with TRBJ2-7; TRBD1 matches 8 bases in the middle. CDR1 and CDR2, looked up from the germline V gene (reference sequence), are PRHDT and FYEKMQ. V trim: 6 bases; J trim: 3 bases; unmatched bases: 13. Including cysteine and phenylalanine, the CDR3 has 16 amino acids. Only CDR3 DNA is held: 48 bases, read in frame from base 1.